Listed here is a single TCR beta chain. This table comes from immunoSEQ multiplex PCR, and its TCRdb copy is limited to in-frame clones, with some not included. The sample has 95,000 to 130,000 clones, approximately 82% seen once. This sample was included in a study of blood T cell repertoires in COVID-19. The CDR3 is 13 amino acids. V lost 5 bases and J lost 3, with 7 bases in between. CDR1 MDHEN and CDR2 SYDVKM come from the germline V gene. What was sequenced was peripheral blood. The receptor was isolated from a man aged 65 to 79 with active or convalescent COVID-19. The chain is built from TRBV28 and TRBJ1-4; no clear D gene. The CDR3 nucleotides are TGTGCCAGCAGTGGCCAGGCTAATGAAAAACTGTTTTTT. This translates into CASSGQANEKLFF.